The sequence of this T cell receptor (beta chain) was determined in a study of cytomegalovirus exposure and HLA in healthy donors. Study-wide background: Membership in the Caucasian-associated ancestry cluster was found for about four fifths of nearly 400 genotyped donors. Study-level findings and limits: A list of approximately 160 TCR beta chains associated with cytomegalovirus was given. For TCR beta chains, V- and J-gene trimming was later linked to a missense DCLRE1C variant.

In the PCR, 60 Vbeta and 13 Jbeta primers were used. Some clones are missing from TCRdb's copy, which holds only in-frame ones; the method was immunoSEQ multiplex PCR. The table includes about 150,000 clones, around three quarters detected once. The CDR3 loop spans 15 amino acids. CDR1 is SGHAT, CDR2 FQNNGV, per germline. Trimming took 3 bases from V and 9 from J, leaving 18 bases between them. On this clone: The antigen remains unidentified.

The sequenced material came from PBMCs. The chain is built from TRBV11-2 and TRBJ2-1; a possible D gene is TRBD2 (5 bases). The receptor was isolated from a man aged 40-49 years in good health and CMV-seropositive. In DNA form, the CDR3 reads TGTGCCAGCAGCTTTTCGGACTTCTATTTCGGTGAGCAGTTCTTC. It codes for CASSFSDFYFGEQFF.